These T cell receptor beta chains were read from a single sample in a study of shared clonotypes between healthy human individuals. The method was immunoSEQ multiplex PCR; TCRdb's version includes in-frame clones alone and lacks a portion of them. The sample carries about 340,000 clones, around 67% recorded once. The sample comprised memory CD4+ T cells sorted from blood. These receptors all come from a man younger than 40 in good health. CDR3s leave out the opening cysteine and the closing phenylalanine or tryptophan. A D gene is named only where the DNA matches it firmly.

TRBV5-6	TRBJ2-2	12	-	ASSLVLNTGELF
TRBV6-1	TRBJ2-7	13	TRBD2	ASSEALAGSYEQY
TRBV29-1	TRBJ2-7	13	TRBD1	SVSGTGALPYEQY
TRBV6-1	TRBJ1-5	10	-	ASHGSSQPQH
TRBV5-6	TRBJ2-2	14	TRBD1	ASSLKTGLGTGELF
TRBV4-3	TRBJ1-2	12	TRBD1	ASRQTGGGYGYT
TRBV18	TRBJ1-5	12	-	ASSPGTRDQPQH
TRBV19	TRBJ1-3	13	-	ATGPYPISGNTIY
TRBV5-4	TRBJ2-2	13	TRBD2	ASSWGLAGPGELF
TRBV5-1	TRBJ2-2	14	TRBD2	ASSPTGTSDTGELF
TRBV5-1	TRBJ2-1	14	-	ASSSVPTHSYNEQF
TRBV5-1	TRBJ2-3	14	TRBD2	ASSSGLAGIVDTQY
TRBV5-8	TRBJ1-1	9	-	ATTGFSEAF
TRBV5-1	TRBJ2-1	13	-	ASSLALGSPNEQF
TRBV11-2	TRBJ2-5	12	-	ASSLGALEGHQY
TRBV5-5	TRBJ2-7	14	TRBD2	ASRTTSGTSSYEQY
TRBV7-2	TRBJ2-7	13	TRBD2	ASSLASGVTYEQY
TRBV28	TRBJ2-1	10	-	ASRDQGKWQF
TRBV4-3	TRBJ1-2	13	TRBD1	ASSQAGTVNYGYT
TRBV18	TRBJ2-2	13	-	ASSPPIVRPGELF
TRBV5-6	TRBJ2-1	13	TRBD2	ASSGRTSGRDEQF
TRBV19	TRBJ2-3	10	-	ATGTKSDTQY
TRBV7-9	TRBJ2-1	14	TRBD2	ASSLSLAGSYNEQF
TRBV19	TRBJ1-1	11	-	ASSTSLNTEAF
TRBV7-9	TRBJ2-7	11	-	ASSLTRSGEQY
TRBV6-1	TRBJ2-1	13	TRBD2	ASSEFSGRADEQF
TRBV19	TRBJ2-1	15	-	ASSTDGSGSSYNEQF